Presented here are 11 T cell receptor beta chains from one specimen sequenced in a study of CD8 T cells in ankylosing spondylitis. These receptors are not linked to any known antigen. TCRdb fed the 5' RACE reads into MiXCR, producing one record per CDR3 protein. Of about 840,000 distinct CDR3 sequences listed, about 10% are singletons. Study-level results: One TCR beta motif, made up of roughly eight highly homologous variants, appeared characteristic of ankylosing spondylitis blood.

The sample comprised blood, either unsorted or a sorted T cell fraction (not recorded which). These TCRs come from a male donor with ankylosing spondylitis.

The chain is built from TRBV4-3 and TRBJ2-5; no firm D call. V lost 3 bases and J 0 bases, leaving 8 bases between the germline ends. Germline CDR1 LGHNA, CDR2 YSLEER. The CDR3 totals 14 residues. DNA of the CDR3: TGCGCCAGCAGCCATAGTTTGGACCAAGAGACCCAGTACTTC. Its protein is CASSHSLDQETQYF.

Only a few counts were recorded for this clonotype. In DNA, the CDR3 is TGTGCCAGCAGCCTGAAGGGGGGTTGGATTTACAATGAGCAGTTCTTC. As protein: CASSLKGGWIYNEQFF. The chain joins TRBV7-9 to TRBJ2-1; either TRBD1 or TRBD2 may fit D (6 bases each). Germline CDR1 reads SEHNR; CDR2 reads FQNEAQ (reference sequence). Trimming removed 5 bases from V and 4 bases from J, with 18 bases in between. This CDR3 comprises 16 residues.

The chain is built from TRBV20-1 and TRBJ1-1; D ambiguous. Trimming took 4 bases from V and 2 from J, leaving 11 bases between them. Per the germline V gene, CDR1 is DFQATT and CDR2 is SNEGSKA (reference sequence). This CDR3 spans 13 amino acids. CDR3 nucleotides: TGCAGTGCTAATCGTCTCGGTAACACTGAAGCTTTCTTT. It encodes CSANRLGNTEAFF.

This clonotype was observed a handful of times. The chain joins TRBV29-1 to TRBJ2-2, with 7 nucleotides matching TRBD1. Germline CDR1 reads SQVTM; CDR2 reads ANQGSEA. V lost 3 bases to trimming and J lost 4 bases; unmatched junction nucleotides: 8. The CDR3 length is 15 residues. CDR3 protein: CSVDNKGAGTGELFF. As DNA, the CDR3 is TGCAGCGTTGATAATAAGGGGGCCGGCACCGGGGAGCTGTTTTTT.

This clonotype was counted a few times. The CDR3 loop is CASSLSPGQDYEQYF. Here the CDR3 DNA reads TGTGCCAGCAGCTTATCACCCGGACAGGACTACGAGCAGTACTTC. The rearrangement uses TRBV5-5 and TRBJ2-7, with 7 bases matching TRBD1. J gave up 3 bases and V 2 bases, and 8 bases lay outside the gene matches. Germline CDR1 SGHKS, CDR2 YYEKEE (reference sequence). The CDR3 is 15 residues long.

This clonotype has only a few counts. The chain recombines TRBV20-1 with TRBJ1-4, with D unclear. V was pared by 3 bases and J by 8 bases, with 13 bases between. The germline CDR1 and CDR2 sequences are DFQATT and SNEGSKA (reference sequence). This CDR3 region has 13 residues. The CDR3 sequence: CSASSGTHEKLFF. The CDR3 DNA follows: TGCAGTGCTAGTTCGGGCACTCACGAAAAACTGTTTTTT.

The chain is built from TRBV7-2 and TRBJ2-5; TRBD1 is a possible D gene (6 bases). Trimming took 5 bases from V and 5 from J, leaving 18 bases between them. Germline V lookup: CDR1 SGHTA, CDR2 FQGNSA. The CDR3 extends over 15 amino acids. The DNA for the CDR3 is TGTGCCAGCAGCCCGGGAAAATTTGGGGGCGAGACCCAGTACTTC. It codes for CASSPGKFGGETQYF. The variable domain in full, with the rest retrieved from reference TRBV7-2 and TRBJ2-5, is GAGVSQSPSNKVTEKGKDVELRCDPISGHTALYWYRQSLGQGLEFLIYFQGNSAPDKSGLPSDRFSAERTGGSVSTLTIQRTQQEDSAVYLCASSPGKFGGETQYFGPGTRLLVL.

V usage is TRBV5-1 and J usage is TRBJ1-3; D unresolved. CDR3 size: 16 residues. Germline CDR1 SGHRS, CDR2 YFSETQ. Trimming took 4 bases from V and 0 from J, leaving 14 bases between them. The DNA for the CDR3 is TGCGCCAGCAGCCTTCGACCTTGGGGCTCTGGAAACACCATATATTTT. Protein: CASSLRPWGSGNTIYF.

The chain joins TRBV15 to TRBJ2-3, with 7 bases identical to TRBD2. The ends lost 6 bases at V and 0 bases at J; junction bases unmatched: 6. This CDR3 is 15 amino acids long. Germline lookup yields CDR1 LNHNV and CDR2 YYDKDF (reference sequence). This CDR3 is CATRLSGISTDTQYF. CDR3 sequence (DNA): TGTGCCACCAGGTTGAGCGGGATTAGCACAGATACGCAGTATTTT.

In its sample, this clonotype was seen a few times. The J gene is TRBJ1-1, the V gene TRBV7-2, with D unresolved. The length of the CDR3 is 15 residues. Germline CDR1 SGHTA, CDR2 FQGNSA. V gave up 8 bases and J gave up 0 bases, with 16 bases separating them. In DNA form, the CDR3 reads TGTGCCAGCGCCTATCCAAGGCCGTTGAACACTGAAGCTTTCTTT. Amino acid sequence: CASAYPRPLNTEAFF.

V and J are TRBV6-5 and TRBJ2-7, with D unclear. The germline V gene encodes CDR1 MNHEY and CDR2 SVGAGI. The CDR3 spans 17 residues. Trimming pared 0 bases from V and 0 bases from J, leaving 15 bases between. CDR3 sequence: CASSYSRSADRSYEQYF. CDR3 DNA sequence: TGTGCCAGCAGTTACTCGAGGTCGGCGGATCGCTCCTACGAGCAGTACTTC.